This TCR beta chain originates from a study of CD8 T cells in ankylosing spondylitis. V was cut by 6 bases and J by 1 base, with 12 bases left in between. The CDR3 length is 14 residues. Study-wide results and caveats: Typical of ankylosing spondylitis blood, it appeared, was a TCR beta motif of under 10 highly homologous variants. It was reported that disease-linked clones were significantly enriched in matched ankylosing spondylitis synovial fluid.

This clonotype was counted ten times or more. Its matching antigen is unknown. The authors made TCR beta libraries by quantitative 5'-RACE with molecular barcodes. Using its own MiXCR run on the 5' RACE reads, TCRdb lists one record per CDR3 protein. The sample holds about 44,000 distinct CDR3 sequences; roughly 11% are singletons and the top ten take 1.2% to 1.5%. The sequenced sample consisted of blood, either unsorted or a sorted T cell fraction (not recorded which). The chain uses TRBV12-3 or TRBV12-4 and TRBJ2-5; possible D gene TRBD1, 6 bases. The receptor was derived from a male donor with ankylosing spondylitis or in good health (not recorded which). The CDR3 region is CASRVSGVQETQYF. CDR3 sequence (DNA): TGTGCCAGCAGGGTCTCAGGGGTCCAAGAGACCCAGTACTTC.